This record covers a single T cell receptor (beta chain). TCRdb re-called clones via MiXCR from the PCR reads. The data hold approximately 8,000 clones, with 20% to 30% observed a single time. These data originate in a study of metastatic and nonmetastatic thyroid tumors. Study-level background: The study looked at repertoires side by side in blood and in tumor or nodule tissue from malignant and benign thyroid patients.

The junction had 11 bases not matched to a gene; V was cut back by 6 bases and J by 6 bases. From germline, CDR1 is DFQATT and CDR2 SNEGSKA (reference sequence). CDR3 length: 14 amino acids. Treatment of any kind had been given to no patient before thyroid surgery. This receptor was obtained from a female donor with papillary thyroid cancer or a benign thyroid nodule (not recorded which). Some clones in this sample may be carry-over from other donors' samples. Sequencing was done on a sample of tumor tissue. The chain is built from TRBV20-1 and TRBJ1-5; TRBD1 aligns across 7 bases. The CDR3 region has the DNA TGCAGTGCAAAGGGGGCAGGGTACAGTCAGCCCCAGCATTTT. Encoded protein: CSAKGAGYSQPQHF.